Following are 30 T cell receptor beta chains from one sample sequenced in a study of blood T cell repertoires in COVID-19. The repertoire was sequenced with immunoSEQ multiplex PCR; TCRdb's copy has only in-frame clones and lacks some. Of approximately 200,000 clones in the sample, 85% to 90% are singletons; the top ten hold approximately 6.2%. Sequences were obtained from peripheral blood. The receptors shown here come from a man in his sixties who had recovered from COVID-19.

CDR3 in amino acids: CASSLEGRPSNQPQHF. The CDR3 nucleotides read TGCGCCAGCAGTCTGGAAGGCAGGCCTAGCAATCAGCCCCAGCATTTT. V gene TRBV5-1 combines with J gene TRBJ1-5; D is unclear. Germline assignment: CDR1 SGHRS and CDR2 YFSETQ. Trimming shortened V by 5 bases and J by 0 bases, and 15 bases separated the two germline ends. The CDR3 length is 16 residues.

V is TRBV24-1 and J is TRBJ2-4; 8 bases match TRBD1. The CDR3 covers 14 residues. J lost 6 bases, V lost 7 bases, and 7 bases had no gene match. Germline V CDR1 and CDR2: KGHDR, SFDVKD. Here the CDR3 DNA reads TGTGCCACCAGCCCCGGGACAGGTAGAAACATTCAGTACTTC. It specifies CATSPGTGRNIQYF.

The table lists this clone with a count of one. V usage is TRBV9 and J usage is TRBJ1-6; no clear D. The germline V gene encodes CDR1 SGDLS and CDR2 YYNGEE. The CDR3 extends over 14 amino acids. Trimming cost V 0 bases and J 8 bases, with 9 bases left between them. This chain's CDR3 is CASSVAGWDSPLHF. The CDR3 DNA is TGTGCCAGCAGCGTAGCGGGTTGGGATTCACCCCTCCACTTT.

The rearrangement links TRBV27 to TRBJ2-1, with TRBD2 as a possible D gene (5 bases). The CDR3 extends over 13 amino acids. The V gene's germline CDR1 is MNHEY and CDR2 SMNVEV (reference sequence). Trimming left V 4 bases short and J 6 bases short, with 10 bases between. The DNA of the CDR3 is TGTGCCAGCAGTTCCGGGATCTCCAATGAGCAGTTCTTC. This encodes CASSSGISNEQFF.

The chain couples TRBV5-1 to TRBJ2-7, with D possibly matching TRBD2 (5 bases). The CDR3 sequence is 12 residues long. With 4 bases removed from V and 7 bases from J, the gap between germline ends came to 12 bases. The germline V gene encodes CDR1 SGHRS and CDR2 YFSETQ. CDR3 nucleotide sequence: TGCGCCAGCAGCGTCCCACCGGGGGAGCAGTACTTC. Translating gives CASSVPPGEQYF.

The rearrangement uses TRBV7-8 and TRBJ1-2; D is unclear. V was cut by 5 bases and J by 5 bases, with 12 bases left in between. Germline lookup yields CDR1 SGHVS and CDR2 FQNEAQ. The CDR3 has 13 amino acids. The CDR3 coding sequence is TGTGCCAGCAGCGAAGAGGCGGGTTATGGCTACACCTTC. Its translation: CASSEEAGYGYTF.

The V call is TRBV19, the J call TRBJ2-1; D perhaps matches TRBD2 (8 bases). V was clipped by 5 bases and J by 6 bases, with 17 bases between them. The CDR3 consists of 15 residues. Germline CDR1 LNHDA, CDR2 SQIVND (reference sequence). The CDR3: CASSWDSGRVNEQFF. CDR3 sequence (DNA): TGTGCCAGTAGTTGGGACAGCGGGAGAGTCAATGAGCAGTTCTTC.

This clone was found once. This chain connects TRBV7-8 to TRBJ2-7, with TRBD2 matching over 7 bases. Trimming took 5 bases from V and 5 from J; bases not matched to a gene: 15. CDR1 and CDR2 (germline): SGHVS, FQNEAQ. The CDR3 is 16 residues long. The CDR3: CASSPRLRTSHNEQYF. The CDR3 DNA reads TGTGCCAGCAGCCCCCGGCTGCGGACTAGTCACAACGAGCAGTACTTC.

The chain carries TRBV2 and TRBJ2-1; D is uncertain. The CDR3 totals 13 residues. Deletions cut 4 bases from V and 10 bases from J, with 14 bases between. Germline CDR1 reads SNHLY; CDR2 reads FYNNEI. The CDR3 reads CASSAIVETEQFF. The CDR3 DNA is TGTGCCAGCAGTGCCATTGTCGAGACAGAGCAGTTCTTC.

This chain connects TRBV6-4 to TRBJ2-3, with D possibly being TRBD1 (6 bases). The CDR3 covers 14 residues. Trimming removed 5 bases at V and 1 base at J, with 10 bases between. The germline V gene has CDR1 MRHNA and CDR2 SNTAGT. CDR3 protein: CASSQTGRTDTQYF. CDR3 nucleotides: TGTGCCAGCAGTCAAACAGGGCGCACAGATACGCAGTATTTT.

The chain recombines TRBV28 with TRBJ2-1; D is undetermined. The CDR3 is 13 residues long. Per germline, CDR1 MDHEN and CDR2 SYDVKM. Trimming removed 7 bases at V and 6 bases at J, with 13 bases between. CDR3 nucleotide sequence: TGTGCCAGCACCCTACGCGGCGCCAATGAGCAGTTCTTC. It codes for CASTLRGANEQFF.

The V call is TRBV5-1, the J call TRBJ1-4; D may be TRBD1 (5 bases). Germline V gene lookup returns CDR1 SGHRS and CDR2 YFSETQ. V was cut by 0 bases and J by 8 bases, with 11 bases left in between. This CDR3 has 14 residues. The DNA for the CDR3 is TGCGCCAGCAGCTTGGGTGGGGCACAAGAAAAACTGTTTTTT. It encodes CASSLGGAQEKLFF.

The rearrangement uses TRBV11-3 and TRBJ1-6; weak D call: TRBD1 (5 bases). Germline V gene lookup returns CDR1 SGHNT and CDR2 YENEEA. The CDR3 has 15 amino acids. Deletions cut 5 bases from V and 7 bases from J, with 15 bases between. The CDR3 DNA reads TGTGCCAGCAGCCCTCACGGGGGTGTAAATTCACCCCTCCACTTT. It is translated as CASSPHGGVNSPLHF.

This clone was recorded only once. The chain carries TRBV12-3 or TRBV12-4 and TRBJ2-3; D is undetermined. This CDR3 comprises 12 residues. V was trimmed by 3 bases and J by 5 bases, leaving 6 bases between them. CDR3: CASSFTIDTQYF. The CDR3 nucleotides read TGTGCCAGCAGTTTTACTATAGATACGCAGTATTTT.

The genes are TRBV30 and TRBJ2-6, with D unclear. Trimming pared 0 bases from V and 4 bases from J, leaving 4 bases between. The germline V gene encodes CDR1 GTSNPN and CDR2 SVGIG (reference sequence). The CDR3 runs 13 residues. The CDR3 spells CAWSVQGANVLTF. The CDR3 DNA reads as TGTGCCTGGAGTGTACAAGGGGCCAACGTCCTGACTTTC.

This clone was observed a single time. The gene calls are TRBV28 and TRBJ1-6, with 8 bases identical to TRBD1. Germline V CDR1 and CDR2: MDHEN, SYDVKM. V was pared by 7 bases and J by 6 bases, with 5 bases of the junction left unmatched. The CDR3 has 14 amino acids. The CDR3 protein is CASTKDRVNSPLHF. As DNA, the CDR3 is TGTGCCAGCACCAAGGACAGGGTTAATTCACCCCTCCACTTT.

The V call is TRBV7-3, the J call TRBJ2-1, with TRBD2 as a possible D gene (5 bases). Germline V gives CDR1 SGHTA, CDR2 FQGTGA. V lost 4 bases, J lost 8 bases, and 15 bases lay in between. The CDR3 is 14 residues long. Here the CDR3 reads CASSSRRTGYEQFF. The CDR3 DNA is TGTGCCAGCAGCTCCCGGAGGACTGGGTATGAGCAGTTCTTC.

The rearrangement joins TRBV25-1 to TRBJ1-1; D remains ambiguous. V was clipped by 5 bases and J by 4 bases, with 5 bases between them. Germline CDR1 MGHDK, CDR2 SYGVNS. The CDR3 has 11 residues. Here the CDR3 reads CASSLSTEAFF. In nucleotides, the CDR3 is TGTGCCAGCAGTCTAAGCACTGAAGCTTTCTTT. Using reference TRBV25-1 and TRBJ1-1 for the parts outside the CDR3, the full variable domain is EADIYQTPRYLVIGTGKKITLECSQTMGHDKMYWYQQDPGMELHLIHYSYGVNSTEKGDLSSESTVSRIRTEHFPLTLESARPSHTSQYLCASSLSTEAFFGQGTRLTVV.

The chain employs TRBV4-3 and TRBJ2-2; 9 nucleotides line up with TRBD1. The germline CDR1 and CDR2 sequences are LGHNA and YSLEER. This CDR3 is built from 19 residues. Trimming removed 1 base from V and 4 bases from J; junction bases left unmatched: 13. CDR3: CASSQVAFGTGFFTGELFF. CDR3 sequence (DNA): TGCGCCAGCAGCCAAGTGGCGTTTGGGACAGGGTTCTTCACCGGGGAGCTGTTTTTT.

The sample holds a few counts of this clone. J is TRBJ2-2 and V is TRBV28; D might be TRBD2 (5 bases). This CDR3 is 15 amino acids long. The V end lost 1 base, the J end lost 7 bases, and 13 bases lay between the germline ends. Per germline, CDR1 MDHEN and CDR2 SYDVKM. CDR3 coding DNA: TGTGCCAGCAGTTTATCCCGGGATAGCCACGGGGAGCTGTTTTTT. This encodes CASSLSRDSHGELFF.

The chain is built from TRBV5-1 and TRBJ1-1; D perhaps matches TRBD1 (6 bases). Trimming left V 5 bases short and J 9 bases short, with 14 bases between. Germline V lookup: CDR1 SGHRS, CDR2 YFSETQ. This CDR3 has 12 amino acids. The CDR3 loop reads CASSNDRLKAFF. In nucleotides, the CDR3 is TGCGCCAGCAGTAATGACAGGCTTAAAGCTTTCTTT.

This clone was seen once. V gene TRBV27 combines with J gene TRBJ1-1, with 8 bases aligning to TRBD1. The V gene's germline CDR1 is MNHEY and CDR2 SMNVEV (reference sequence). V dropped 3 bases and J dropped 8; count of bases not matched to a gene: 11. CDR3 size: 15 residues. The CDR3: CASSLRGQGATEAFF. The DNA of the CDR3 is TGTGCCAGCAGTTTGAGGGGGCAGGGGGCTACCGAAGCTTTCTTT.

The chain joins TRBV7-9 to TRBJ2-7, with 8 bases that match TRBD2. Losses at the gene ends were 3 bases for V and 3 bases for J; bases not matched to a gene: 7. Per the germline V gene, CDR1 is SEHNR and CDR2 is FQNEAQ (reference sequence). The CDR3 sequence is 15 residues long. As DNA, the CDR3 is TGTGCCAGCAGCTTTGGGCGACTAGCGCACTACGAGCAGTACTTC. Translated: CASSFGRLAHYEQYF.

The chain recombines TRBV3-1 (or the pseudogene TRBV3-2) with TRBJ2-7; 11 bases match TRBD2. The CDR3 sequence is 14 residues long. CDR1 and CDR2 from the germline V gene are LGHDT and YNNKEL (reference sequence). The ends lost 3 bases at V and 3 bases at J; junction bases unmatched: 1. CDR3 loop: CASSHGTSGYEQYF. CDR3 coding DNA: TGTGCCAGCAGCCACGGGACTAGCGGCTACGAGCAGTACTTC.

This clone was observed a single time. The rearrangement joins TRBV7-9 to TRBJ1-1; the D is unclear. The CDR3 has 13 residues. The germline V and J ends were trimmed by 4 bases and 1 base, with 7 bases remaining between them. Germline values: CDR1 SEHNR, CDR2 FQNEAQ (reference sequence). The CDR3 region is CASSSSTNTEAFF. In nucleotides, the CDR3 is TGTGCCAGCAGCTCCAGTACGAACACTGAAGCTTTCTTT.

The genes are TRBV7-3 and TRBJ2-5; the D gene is possibly TRBD2 (6 bases). The V gene lost 6 bases and the J gene lost 5 bases, with 13 bases spanning the gap. CDR3 length equals 13 residues. Germline CDR1 reads SGHTA; CDR2 reads FQGTGA. The CDR3 nucleotides read TGTGCCAGCAGTGCCGGCCGGGGGGAGACCCAGTACTTC. It specifies CASSAGRGETQYF.

J is TRBJ1-5 and V is TRBV6-5; TRBD1 aligns across 7 bases. Germline trimming cut 4 bases from V and 6 bases from J; bases unmatched to any gene: 6. Germline V CDR1 and CDR2: MNHEY, SVGAGI. This CDR3 spans 14 amino acids. The CDR3 DNA sequence: TGTGCCAGCAGTTCCCAGGGGGGTGGTCAGCCCCAGCATTTT. Amino acid sequence: CASSSQGGGQPQHF.

The chain has TRBV7-2 and TRBJ1-4, with 8 bases that match TRBD1. Unmatched junction bases numbered 3, after V lost 4 bases and J lost 8 bases. The CDR3 is 13 residues long. Germline CDR1 is SGHTA and CDR2 is FQGNSA. The CDR3 bases are TGTGCCAGCAGCTCGGACAGGGCAGAAAAACTGTTTTTT. Translated, it gives CASSSDRAEKLFF. The full variable domain, rest sourced from reference TRBV7-2 and TRBJ1-4, is GAGVSQSPSNKVTEKGKDVELRCDPISGHTALYWYRQSLGQGLEFLIYFQGNSAPDKSGLPSDRFSAERTGGSVSTLTIQRTQQEDSAVYLCASSSDRAEKLFFGSGTQLSVL.

This clone was observed once. This sequence joins TRBV5-1 and TRBJ2-2, with a weak D call TRBD2 (6 bases). V lost 4 bases and J lost 0, with 16 bases in between. The CDR3 extends over 17 amino acids. CDR1 is SGHRS and CDR2 is YFSETQ in the germline V gene. The CDR3 DNA reads TGCGCCAGCAGCCTGGTGGTTAGCGGAACGAACACCGGGGAGCTGTTTTTT. This codes for CASSLVVSGTNTGELFF.

CDR3 residues: CASSIGAGGEYNEQFF. DNA for the CDR3: TGTGCCAGTAGTATAGGGGCAGGGGGCGAATACAATGAGCAGTTCTTC. This sequence joins TRBV19 and TRBJ2-1, with 8 bases fitting TRBD1. Germline V lookup: CDR1 LNHDA, CDR2 SQIVND (reference sequence). The CDR3 runs to 16 residues. Trimming at V came to 1 base and at J to 4 bases, leaving 6 bases not matched to a gene.